A selection of T cell receptor beta chains follows, all from one sample in a study of CD8+ T cells in alopecia areata. TCRdb's table, derived via immunoSEQ multiplex PCR, lists solely in-frame clones and lacks some. The sample shows approximately 200,000 clones, around two fifths of them seen only once. Sequencing was performed on CD4+ T cells sorted from blood, taken around week 37, from a patient treated with tofacitinib. These receptors were obtained from a human donor with alopecia areata. Both conserved end residues are part of each CDR3. A D gene is named only where the DNA matches it firmly. A clone size is listed for some rows: how often the clone was seen (once, few, many), or a class if it is expanded.

CASSPPQGTGANVLTF | TGTGCCAGCAGCCCGCCCCAGGGTACTGGGGCCAACGTCCTGACTTTC | - | TRBJ2-6 | - | TRBV5-4
CASSFPLGAGSDEQYF | TGTGCCAGCAGCTTTCCTCTGGGAGCGGGTTCTGACGAGCAGTACTTC | - | TRBJ2-7 | - | TRBV7-2
CASSLNPGPDTQYF | TGTGCCAGCAGTTTAAACCCGGGGCCAGATACGCAGTATTTT | many | TRBJ2-3 | - | TRBV28
CATLGLAGEQFF | TGTGCCACCCTGGGACTAGCGGGAGAGCAGTTCTTC | - | TRBJ2-1 | TRBD2 | TRBV6-1
CASSWGTAEQYF | TGTGCCAGCAGTTGGGGGACAGCCGAGCAGTACTTC | - | TRBJ2-7 | TRBD1 | TRBV27
CASSLRQGTDTQYF | TGCGCCAGCAGCCTGCGACAGGGCACAGATACGCAGTATTTT | - | TRBJ2-3 | - | TRBV4-1
CAWSPPGSGVNYEQYF | TGTGCCTGGAGCCCCCCGGGTAGCGGAGTCAACTACGAGCAGTACTTC | once | TRBJ2-7 | - | TRBV30
CASSISSQQPQHF | TGTGCCAGTAGTATAAGCAGCCAACAGCCCCAGCATTTT | - | TRBJ1-5 | - | TRBV19
CASSLEAGLLNTEAFF | TGCGCCAGCAGCTTGGAGGCAGGGCTACTGAACACTGAAGCTTTCTTT | - | TRBJ1-1 | - | TRBV5-1
CASSLLKGQPQHF | TGTGCCAGCAGCCTATTGAAGGGTCAGCCCCAGCATTTT | - | TRBJ1-5 | - | TRBV7-2
CASSLSLDYTGELFF | TGTGCCAGCAGCTTATCGTTGGACTACACCGGGGAGCTGTTTTTT | few | TRBJ2-2 | - | TRBV7-8
CAWSVRPREAFF | TGTGCCTGGAGTGTACGGCCCCGGGAAGCTTTCTTT | - | TRBJ1-1 | - | TRBV30
CASSLDSLAKNIQYF | TGTGCCAGCAGCCTGGACAGCTTAGCCAAAAACATTCAGTACTTC | few | TRBJ2-4 | - | TRBV11-2
CAWSETKGDQETQYF | TGTGCCTGGAGCGAGACCAAAGGGGACCAAGAGACCCAGTACTTC | few | TRBJ2-5 | - | TRBV30
CASSGASTYEQYF | TGCGCCAGCAGCGGAGCGTCGACCTACGAGCAGTACTTC | - | TRBJ2-7 | - | TRBV5-1
CASIKGLTVSSYEQYF | TGTGCCAGCATTAAGGGACTGACAGTGAGCTCCTACGAGCAGTACTTC | - | TRBJ2-7 | - | TRBV27
CASSRTSVETQYF | TGTGCCAGCAGCCGAACTAGCGTAGAGACCCAGTACTTC | - | TRBJ2-5 | TRBD2 | TRBV13
CASKRGVRADTEAFF | TGTGCCTCCAAGAGGGGGGTAAGGGCTGACACTGAAGCTTTCTTT | - | TRBJ1-1 | - | TRBV5-4
CASSKTGGEVETQYF | TGTGCCAGCAGCAAAACAGGGGGCGAGGTGGAGACCCAGTACTTC | - | TRBJ2-5 | TRBD1 | TRBV6-6
CASSLASKSYEQYF | TGTGCCAGCAGCTTAGCGTCCAAGTCCTACGAGCAGTACTTC | few | TRBJ2-7 | - | TRBV7-9
CAWSPRPDKLPTQYF | TGTGCCTGGAGCCCCCGCCCAGATAAACTCCCCACCCAGTACTTC | - | TRBJ2-5 | - | TRBV30
CASSLKAGMNTEAFF | TGTGCCAGCAGTTTAAAAGCAGGGATGAACACTGAAGCTTTCTTT | - | TRBJ1-1 | - | TRBV27
CASSYQAGGGETQYF | TGCGCCAGCAGCTACCAAGCGGGAGGGGGAGAGACCCAGTACTTC | - | TRBJ2-5 | TRBD2 | TRBV5-1
CASSPTRGSETQYF | TGTGCCAGCAGCCCGACACGGGGGTCAGAGACCCAGTACTTC | few | TRBJ2-5 | - | TRBV7-3
CASSEAPSARYYEQYF | TGTGCCAGCAGTGAAGCTCCTAGCGCTAGATACTACGAGCAGTACTTC | - | TRBJ2-7 | - | TRBV6-1
CASSLGGSTGELFF | TGTGCCAGCAGCTTAGGGGGCTCCACCGGGGAGCTGTTTTTT | - | TRBJ2-2 | - | TRBV7-8
CAISEAAETQYF | TGTGCCATCAGTGAGGCGGCGGAGACCCAGTACTTC | - | TRBJ2-5 | - | TRBV10-3
CASSRGLAGDNEQFF | TGTGCCAGCAGCAGGGGACTAGCGGGAGATAATGAGCAGTTCTTC | - | TRBJ2-1 | TRBD2 | TRBV5-4
CSVDRPPLEGEAYGYTF | TGCAGCGTTGATCGCCCTCCCTTAGAGGGGGAAGCCTATGGCTACACCTTC | few | TRBJ1-2 | - | TRBV29-1
CSVEPGHTEAFF | TGCAGCGTTGAACCAGGCCACACTGAAGCTTTCTTT | few | TRBJ1-1 | - | TRBV29-1